A selection of T cell receptor beta chains follows, all from one sample in a study of blood T cell repertoires in COVID-19. The method was immunoSEQ multiplex PCR; TCRdb's version includes in-frame clones alone and lacks a portion of them. The table includes some 160,000 clones, around 80% detected once. Material: peripheral blood. The receptors come from a man in his 70s with active or convalescent COVID-19. Each CDR3 is given with its conserved first and last residue. The order of the fields is J gene, clone size, CDR3 length, V gene, D gene, CDR3 DNA, CDR3 protein. The D gene is left open where the match is weak. For some rows the clone size is stated as once, few or many, or as a class when expanded; others skip it.

j_call: TRBJ1-3; clone_size: .; cdr3_length: 12; v_call: TRBV2; d_call: TRBD1; cdr3_nt: TGTGGTTCGACAGGGGCCGGAAACACCATATATTTT; cdr3_aa: CGSTGAGNTIYF
j_call: TRBJ1-2; clone_size: .; cdr3_length: 13; v_call: TRBV25-1; d_call: .; cdr3_nt: TGTGCCAGCAGTCGGACAGATCTTTATGGCTACACCTTC; cdr3_aa: CASSRTDLYGYTF
j_call: TRBJ1-2; clone_size: few; cdr3_length: 12; v_call: TRBV25-1; d_call: .; cdr3_nt: TGTGCCAGCAGTGCTGCTAACTATGGCTACACCTTC; cdr3_aa: CASSAANYGYTF
j_call: TRBJ1-3; clone_size: .; cdr3_length: 16; v_call: TRBV5-5; d_call: .; cdr3_nt: TGTGCCAGCAGCTTGGAGGCAGGGGTCTCTGGAAACACCATATATTTT; cdr3_aa: CASSLEAGVSGNTIYF
j_call: TRBJ1-1; clone_size: few; cdr3_length: 14; v_call: TRBV3-1/TRBV3-2; d_call: .; cdr3_nt: TGTGCCAGCACTCCAAGGGGCCAGAACACTGAAGCTTTCTTT; cdr3_aa: CASTPRGQNTEAFF
j_call: TRBJ2-7; clone_size: .; cdr3_length: 15; v_call: TRBV28; d_call: .; cdr3_nt: TGTGCCAGCAGTTTATCTGGCGGGGGCACCTACGAGCAGTACTTC; cdr3_aa: CASSLSGGGTYEQYF
j_call: TRBJ1-2; clone_size: .; cdr3_length: 14; v_call: TRBV19; d_call: .; cdr3_nt: TGTGCCAGTAGTCCGGGACAAACTAACTATGGCTACACCTTC; cdr3_aa: CASSPGQTNYGYTF
j_call: TRBJ1-3; clone_size: .; cdr3_length: 15; v_call: TRBV9; d_call: .; cdr3_nt: TGTGCCAGCAGCGTAGACGGGATCTCTGGAAACACCATATATTTT; cdr3_aa: CASSVDGISGNTIYF
j_call: TRBJ1-1; clone_size: few; cdr3_length: 15; v_call: TRBV10-2; d_call: TRBD1; cdr3_nt: TGCGCCAGCAGCTACTTGGGACAGGGGAACACTGAAGCTTTCTTT; cdr3_aa: CASSYLGQGNTEAFF
j_call: TRBJ2-5; clone_size: .; cdr3_length: 15; v_call: TRBV10-1; d_call: TRBD1; cdr3_nt: TGCGCCGGAGGACCGACAGGGCTTAACCAAGAGACCCAGTACTTC; cdr3_aa: CAGGPTGLNQETQYF
j_call: TRBJ1-2; clone_size: few; cdr3_length: 14; v_call: TRBV5-4; d_call: TRBD1; cdr3_nt: TGTGCCAGCAGGAGAGAGGGGGCAGACTATGGCTACACCTTC; cdr3_aa: CASRREGADYGYTF
j_call: TRBJ2-7; clone_size: .; cdr3_length: 16; v_call: TRBV7-9; d_call: TRBD2; cdr3_nt: TGTGCCAGCAGCACCCCCGGGACTAGCGGGACCTACGAGCAGTACTTC; cdr3_aa: CASSTPGTSGTYEQYF
j_call: TRBJ2-7; clone_size: .; cdr3_length: 16; v_call: TRBV10-1; d_call: .; cdr3_nt: TGCGCCAGCAGTGAGACGGGCGGGAACAGCCCCTACGAGCAGTACTTC; cdr3_aa: CASSETGGNSPYEQYF
j_call: TRBJ1-2; clone_size: .; cdr3_length: 14; v_call: TRBV2; d_call: .; cdr3_nt: TGTGCCAGCAGTGAAGCAAAAGAGAGCTATGGCTACACCTTC; cdr3_aa: CASSEAKESYGYTF
j_call: TRBJ2-1; clone_size: .; cdr3_length: 16; v_call: TRBV24-1; d_call: TRBD2; cdr3_nt: TGTGCCACCAGCCGACCGGGGACTAGCGGCAAAAATGAGCAGTTCTTC; cdr3_aa: CATSRPGTSGKNEQFF
j_call: TRBJ1-4; clone_size: .; cdr3_length: 16; v_call: TRBV18; d_call: .; cdr3_nt: TGTGCCAGCTCACCACAAGAGGGGGGGCCTAAGGAAAAACTGTTTTTT; cdr3_aa: CASSPQEGGPKEKLFF
j_call: TRBJ2-5; clone_size: .; cdr3_length: 13; v_call: TRBV29-1; d_call: TRBD1; cdr3_nt: TGCAGCGCTCGACAGGGGGTAGAGGAGACCCAGTACTTC; cdr3_aa: CSARQGVEETQYF
j_call: TRBJ1-6; clone_size: .; cdr3_length: 16; v_call: TRBV6-2/TRBV6-3; d_call: TRBD1; cdr3_nt: TGTGCCAGCAGCCCTGGGACAGGGACCCCAAGCTCACCCCTCCACTTT; cdr3_aa: CASSPGTGTPSSPLHF
j_call: TRBJ2-6; clone_size: .; cdr3_length: 15; v_call: TRBV7-2; d_call: .; cdr3_nt: TGTGCCAGCAGCTATACAGGGTTCGGGGCCAACGTCCTGACTTTC; cdr3_aa: CASSYTGFGANVLTF
j_call: TRBJ2-1; clone_size: .; cdr3_length: 15; v_call: TRBV3-1/TRBV3-2; d_call: TRBD2; cdr3_nt: TGTGCCAGCAGCCTTACTAGCGGGGGGGCGAAAGAGCAGTTCTTC; cdr3_aa: CASSLTSGGAKEQFF
j_call: TRBJ2-7; clone_size: .; cdr3_length: 13; v_call: TRBV5-1; d_call: .; cdr3_nt: TGCGCCAGCAGCTTGGGGTCGCGAGACGAGCAGTACTTC; cdr3_aa: CASSLGSRDEQYF
j_call: TRBJ1-4; clone_size: .; cdr3_length: 16; v_call: TRBV3-1/TRBV3-2; d_call: .; cdr3_nt: TGTGCCAGCAGCCATCCCACGGGAAAGGATAATGAAAAACTGTTTTTT; cdr3_aa: CASSHPTGKDNEKLFF
j_call: TRBJ1-5; clone_size: many; cdr3_length: 13; v_call: TRBV12-3/TRBV12-4; d_call: .; cdr3_nt: TGTGCCAGCAATCGGGGGAGGGTTCAGCCCCAGCATTTT; cdr3_aa: CASNRGRVQPQHF
j_call: TRBJ2-2; clone_size: .; cdr3_length: 17; v_call: TRBV7-3; d_call: TRBD1; cdr3_nt: TGTGCCAGCAGCTTGCATCCCGGACAGGGAGCCACCGGGGAGCTGTTTTTT; cdr3_aa: CASSLHPGQGATGELFF
j_call: TRBJ2-3; clone_size: once; cdr3_length: 12; v_call: TRBV29-1; d_call: .; cdr3_nt: TGCAGCGTTGCAGGCAGCACAGATACGCAGTATTTT; cdr3_aa: CSVAGSTDTQYF
j_call: TRBJ2-3; clone_size: .; cdr3_length: 15; v_call: TRBV6-5; d_call: TRBD2; cdr3_nt: TGTGCCAGCAGTTACTCCCTAGCGGGTGCAGATACGCAGTATTTT; cdr3_aa: CASSYSLAGADTQYF
j_call: TRBJ2-5; clone_size: .; cdr3_length: 14; v_call: TRBV7-2; d_call: .; cdr3_nt: TGTGCCAGCAGCTTAATGGCAGGGCAAGAGACCCAGTACTTC; cdr3_aa: CASSLMAGQETQYF
j_call: TRBJ1-1; clone_size: few; cdr3_length: 14; v_call: TRBV19; d_call: .; cdr3_nt: TGTGCCAGTAGCCCCCAGGGAATGAACACTGAAGCTTTCTTT; cdr3_aa: CASSPQGMNTEAFF
j_call: TRBJ1-1; clone_size: .; cdr3_length: 14; v_call: TRBV3-1/TRBV3-2; d_call: TRBD1; cdr3_nt: TGTGCCAGCAGCCAAGGGACAGGGGATACTGAAGCTTTCTTT; cdr3_aa: CASSQGTGDTEAFF
j_call: TRBJ1-2; clone_size: .; cdr3_length: 12; v_call: TRBV3-1/TRBV3-2; d_call: .; cdr3_nt: TGTGCCAGCAGCCAAGATGCGGGGGGCTACACCTTC; cdr3_aa: CASSQDAGGYTF
j_call: TRBJ2-2; clone_size: .; cdr3_length: 15; v_call: TRBV4-3; d_call: .; cdr3_nt: TGCGCCAGCAGCCTCGAAGGGGGGAACACCGGGGAGCTGTTTTTT; cdr3_aa: CASSLEGGNTGELFF
j_call: TRBJ2-1; clone_size: once; cdr3_length: 16; v_call: TRBV10-3; d_call: TRBD2; cdr3_nt: TGTGCCATCAGTGCACCGACTAGCGGGGTAGACAATGAGCAGTTCTTC; cdr3_aa: CAISAPTSGVDNEQFF
j_call: TRBJ1-2; clone_size: .; cdr3_length: 17; v_call: TRBV10-3; d_call: TRBD1; cdr3_nt: TGTGCCATCAGTGAGGGACGACAGGGGAACCTACTCTATGGCTACACCTTC; cdr3_aa: CAISEGRQGNLLYGYTF
j_call: TRBJ2-5; clone_size: .; cdr3_length: 15; v_call: TRBV2; d_call: .; cdr3_nt: TGTGCCAGCAGCCGTGAAGGGGCCTACCCGGGGACCCAGTACTTC; cdr3_aa: CASSREGAYPGTQYF
j_call: TRBJ1-2; clone_size: .; cdr3_length: 12; v_call: TRBV5-5; d_call: .; cdr3_nt: TGTGCCAGCAGCCCGGACAGCTATGGCTACACCTTC; cdr3_aa: CASSPDSYGYTF
j_call: TRBJ1-1; clone_size: .; cdr3_length: 15; v_call: TRBV11-1; d_call: .; cdr3_nt: TGTGCCAGCAGCTCGTCAAGAACAGTTGGTCGGATGGCTTTCTTT; cdr3_aa: CASSSSRTVGRMAFF
j_call: TRBJ1-1; clone_size: .; cdr3_length: 15; v_call: TRBV19; d_call: .; cdr3_nt: TGTGCCAGTAAAATGGGGGCCAGTGGGAACACTGAAGCTTTCTTT; cdr3_aa: CASKMGASGNTEAFF
j_call: TRBJ1-1; clone_size: .; cdr3_length: 13; v_call: TRBV12-3/TRBV12-4; d_call: TRBD1; cdr3_nt: TGTGCCAGCAGTGAAAGAGACAGGGGTACGGCTTTCTTT; cdr3_aa: CASSERDRGTAFF
j_call: TRBJ1-2; clone_size: .; cdr3_length: 15; v_call: TRBV4-3; d_call: TRBD1; cdr3_nt: TGCGCCAGCAGCCAAGATTTCGGGACAGGGACCGGCTACACCTTC; cdr3_aa: CASSQDFGTGTGYTF
j_call: TRBJ1-6; clone_size: .; cdr3_length: 16; v_call: TRBV6-5; d_call: .; cdr3_nt: TGTGCCAGCAGTTGGGGCTGGTCGACGGATAATTCACCCCTCCACTTT; cdr3_aa: CASSWGWSTDNSPLHF
j_call: TRBJ1-2; clone_size: .; cdr3_length: 14; v_call: TRBV6-6; d_call: TRBD1; cdr3_nt: TGTGCCAGCAGTTACTCGGAGGGGGCGTATGGCTACACCTTC; cdr3_aa: CASSYSEGAYGYTF
j_call: TRBJ1-6; clone_size: .; cdr3_length: 13; v_call: TRBV2; d_call: .; cdr3_nt: TGTGCCAGCAGACAGGGACCAGCCTCACCCCTCCACTTT; cdr3_aa: CASRQGPASPLHF